Included here is one TCR beta chain sequence, with context. Participants were aged about 18 to 90 years, lived in under 25 US areas, and enrolled virtually. Participant reports of clinical history set cohort assignment. The data stem from a study of blood T cell repertoires in COVID-19. Study background: Sources were T cells, B-cell-depleted T cells, or PBMCs; the material itself was cDNA or gDNA.

As originally analysed: Reference gene primer amplification in the assay estimated nucleated cell counts. Libraries were prepared by immunoSEQ multiplex PCR; TCRdb keeps only in-frame clonotypes and omits some of them. V and J calls and clone size follow that table, whereas D and trimming were derived from the DNA. The profile shows approximately 230,000 clones, 88% of them singletons. V shed 0 bases and J 0 bases; nucleotides not matched to a gene: 2. CDR3 size: 16 residues. CDR1 and CDR2 (germline): KGHSH, LQKENI. This sequence was found in a woman aged 50 to 60 with acute COVID-19. V is TRBV18 and J is TRBJ2-1; 7 nucleotides align to TRBD2. Sequencing was performed on PBMCs or T cells enriched from blood (not recorded which). Here the CDR3 reads CASSPPGRSSYNEQFF. CDR3 DNA sequence: TGTGCCAGCTCACCACCCGGGAGGAGCTCCTACAATGAGCAGTTCTTC.